The present T cell receptor beta chain was sequenced within a study of chemoradiotherapy in HPV16-positive cancers. Regarding the study as a whole: Candidate HPV-specific clones and E7-related TCR motifs grew in tumor during treatment.

Sequencing was performed with immunoSEQ multiplex PCR; in TCRdb, only in-frame clones are kept and a portion is missing. Of 25,000 to 35,000 clones in the sample, about 88% are singletons; the top ten hold around 2.3%. V was trimmed by 5 bases and J by 4 bases, leaving 20 bases between them. Germline loops: CDR1 SEHNR, CDR2 FQNEAQ (reference sequence). This CDR3 spans 16 amino acids. This clone was seen a few times. The antigen is unknown. The chain links TRBV7-9 to TRBJ1-1; D remains unclear. Sequencing used blood, obtained from a patient who underwent chemoradiotherapy. The clonotype was recovered from a human donor with HPV-associated anogenital cancer. The CDR3 DNA follows: TGTGCCAGCAGCGTGGACCTGCTACTGATGAGCACTGAAGCTTTCTTT. Translation: CASSVDLLLMSTEAFF.